These 21 T cell receptor beta chains originate from one sample sequenced in a study of OX40 agonist ivuxolimab in advanced cancers. Repertoires were generated with immunoSEQ multiplex PCR, while TCRdb's copy carries only in-frame clones and drops some. The top ten hold 11% of the sample, which has around 21,000 clones, around four fifths seen once. This specimen consisted of CD4+ or CD8+ T cells sorted from blood, obtained in a trial of the OX40 agonist ivuxolimab. The receptors were sampled from an adult with an advanced solid tumor such as melanoma, head and neck, liver or kidney cancer.

This clone rates as medium-sized. V usage is TRBV28 and J usage is TRBJ2-7; TRBD2 is a possible D gene (6 bases). Per germline, CDR1 MDHEN and CDR2 SYDVKM. The CDR3 spans 14 residues. Deletions cut 9 bases from V and 0 bases from J, with 15 bases between. The CDR3 DNA reads TGTGCCAGTGAAACCCCCGGGAGCTCCTACGAGCAGTACTTC. Its translation is CASETPGSSYEQYF. Drawing the rest from reference TRBV28 and TRBJ2-7, the complete variable domain is DVKVTQSSRYLVKRTGEKVFLECVQDMDHENMFWYRQDPGLGLRLIYFSYDVKMKEKGDIPEGYSVSREKKERFSLILESASTNQTSMYLCASETPGSSYEQYFGPGTRLTVT.

This clone was seen a single time. The CDR3 coding sequence is TGTGCCAGCAGAGGAGCGGGGCAAGAGACCCAGTACTTC. It is translated as CASRGAGQETQYF. The V gene is TRBV11-1, the J gene TRBJ2-5; 7 bases agree with TRBD2. V was clipped by 6 bases and J by 2 bases; unmatched bases: 3. The V gene's germline CDR1 is SGHAT and CDR2 FQDESV (reference sequence). The CDR3 has 13 residues.

This chain uses TRBV4-1 with TRBJ1-5; TRBD1 matches at 12 bases. The CDR3 has 15 amino acids. CDR1 and CDR2 (germline): MGHRA, YSYEKL. V lost 5 bases to trimming and J lost 7 bases; unmatched junction nucleotides: 6. The DNA for the CDR3 is TGCGCCAGCAGCTCTACCGGGACAGGGGGCCAGCCCCAGCATTTT. Residues: CASSSTGTGGQPQHF.

The chain recombines TRBV21-1 with TRBJ2-1. TRBV21-1 is shown as a pseudogene. The CDR3 length is 13 residues. The CDR3: CASSKDQNNEQFF. CDR3 DNA sequence: TGTGCCAGCAGCAAAGACCAAAACAATGAGCAGTTCTTC.

This chain links TRBV9 with TRBJ1-3, with D perhaps matching TRBD1 (5 bases). Deletions cut 5 bases from V and 2 bases from J, with 14 bases between. The V gene's germline CDR1 is SGDLS and CDR2 YYNGEE. CDR3 length equals 15 residues. Written as DNA, the CDR3 is TGTGCCAGCAGTGACTATCGGGGGGCTGGAAACACCATATATTTT. It codes for CASSDYRGAGNTIYF.

The V and J genes are TRBV21-1 and TRBJ2-2. TRBV21-1 is deemed a pseudogene. CDR3 size: 12 residues. CDR3 residues: CASSKVGGELFF. The CDR3 region has the DNA TGTGCCAGCAGCAAAGTGGGCGGGGAGCTGTTTTTT.

J is TRBJ2-7 and V is TRBV2, with 7 bases fitting TRBD1. From germline, CDR1 is SNHLY and CDR2 FYNNEI. The CDR3 extends over 13 amino acids. With 11 bases clipped from V and 0 bases from J, the junction kept 7 bases outside the gene matches. CDR3 bases: TGTGCCTTAAGGGGGCCACCCTCCTACGAGCAGTACTTC. The encoded protein is CALRGPPSYEQYF.

V gene TRBV15 combines with J gene TRBJ2-3; possibly TRBD2 for D (6 bases). CDR1 is LNHNV and CDR2 is YYDKDF in the germline V gene (reference sequence). The CDR3 covers 15 residues. Trimming took off 0 bases at V and 6 bases at J, with 13 bases between the two ends. CDR3 nucleotide sequence: TGTGCCACCAGCAGAGATCGGGGCGGGGCGGATACGCAGTATTTT. As protein: CATSRDRGGADTQYF.

Written as DNA, the CDR3 is TGTGCCAGCAGTTTAGGGTTCGGCTATGGCTACACCTTC. Translation: CASSLGFGYGYTF. This rearrangement joins TRBV6-5 to TRBJ1-2; D is uncertain. CDR1 and CDR2 (germline): MNHEY, SVGAGI. V lost 4 bases and J 4 bases, leaving 10 bases between the germline ends. The length of the CDR3 is 13 residues.

V gene TRBV25-1 combines with J gene TRBJ2-7; weak D call: TRBD2 (6 bases). Germline V gene data show CDR1 as MGHDK and CDR2 as SYGVNS. CDR3 length: 12 residues. V dropped 3 bases and J dropped 4 bases, with 7 bases sitting between them. CDR3 residues: CASSEGRYEQYF. In nucleotides, the CDR3 is TGTGCCAGCAGTGAGGGGAGGTACGAGCAGTACTTC.

DNA for the CDR3: TGTGCCATCAGTGAGGTAGGGGGGGCTCAAGAGACCCAGTACTTC. Translation: CAISEVGGAQETQYF. The chain employs TRBV10-3 and TRBJ2-5, with D perhaps matching TRBD2 (7 bases). V shed 2 bases and J shed 2 bases, with 12 bases lying between them. The germline V gene has CDR1 ENHRY and CDR2 SYGVKD. This CDR3 has 15 residues.

The rearrangement joins TRBV28 to TRBJ1-3, with D perhaps TRBD1 (5 bases). The ends were cut back, 7 bases at V and 0 bases at J, with 10 bases in the middle. The length of the CDR3 is 14 residues. The germline V gene has CDR1 MDHEN and CDR2 SYDVKM. CDR3: CASTGISSGNTIYF. The CDR3 coding sequence is TGTGCCAGCACAGGGATAAGCTCTGGAAACACCATATATTTT.

The V gene is TRBV4-3, the J gene TRBJ1-2; tentatively, D is TRBD1 (6 bases). The germline V and J ends were trimmed by 2 bases and 4 bases, with 11 bases remaining between them. The CDR3 totals 14 residues. Germline CDR1 is LGHNA and CDR2 is YSLEER. Here the CDR3 DNA reads TGCGCCAGCAGCCAAACAGGGTCGGGCTATGGCTACACCTTC. Protein sequence: CASSQTGSGYGYTF.

DNA of the CDR3: TGTGCCAGCAGTGAGGAGATTAGCGGGAGCCTGGGGGGCGGGGAGCTGTTTTTT. This sequence encodes CASSEEISGSLGGGELFF. The rearrangement links TRBV2 to TRBJ2-2, with 9 bases lining up with TRBD2. The junction had 15 bases not matched to a gene; V was cut back by 3 bases and J by 7 bases. Per the germline V gene, CDR1 is SNHLY and CDR2 is FYNNEI. CDR3 length: 18 residues.

This chain links TRBV4-3 with TRBJ1-4; possible D gene TRBD1, 5 bases. Germline CDR1 is LGHNA and CDR2 is YSLEER. V was shortened by 2 bases and J by 8 bases, with 18 bases between the two germline ends. This CDR3 contains 16 residues. The chain's CDR3 is CASSQIQESGEEKLFF. CDR3 nucleotides: TGCGCCAGCAGCCAAATACAGGAGAGCGGAGAGGAAAAACTGTTTTTT.

V is TRBV10-1 and J is TRBJ2-2; D remains unclear. CDR1 and CDR2 (germline): WNHNN, SYGVQD (reference sequence). CDR3 length: 13 residues. V lost 0 bases, J lost 7 bases, and 6 bases lay in between. In DNA form, the CDR3 reads TGCGCCAGCAGTGAGTCCTATTACGGGGAGCTGTTTTTT. Translated, it gives CASSESYYGELFF.

A few counts support this clone. This chain connects TRBV6-6 to TRBJ2-7; D might be TRBD1 (5 bases). Germline CDR1 reads MNHNY; CDR2 reads SVGAGI (reference sequence). The CDR3 runs 12 residues. V lost 6 bases to trimming and J lost 5 bases, with 11 bases between them. CDR3 in amino acids: CASSQGVDEQYF. In DNA, the CDR3 is TGTGCCAGCAGCCAAGGGGTAGACGAGCAGTACTTC.

The V call is TRBV27, the J call TRBJ1-5; TRBD1 might be the D (6 bases). The germline CDR1 and CDR2 sequences are MNHEY and SMNVEV (reference sequence). The V gene lost 0 bases and the J gene lost 7 bases, with 10 bases spanning the gap. The CDR3 has 14 residues. DNA of the CDR3: TGTGCCAGCAGTTTATCTGGGGGCGGACAGCCCCAGCATTTT. It translates to CASSLSGGGQPQHF.

This clone has more than one count but fewer than ten. V and J are TRBV19 and TRBJ2-7; 7 nucleotides match TRBD2. V lost 4 bases and J lost 3; bases outside the gene matches: 9. CDR3 length: 15 amino acids. Germline V gene lookup returns CDR1 LNHDA and CDR2 SQIVND (reference sequence). The CDR3 nucleotides are TGTGCCAGTAGTAGAAGGGCGGGAGCCCTCTACGAGCAGTACTTC. Residues: CASSRRAGALYEQYF.

This clone was observed once. This chain links TRBV5-4 with TRBJ1-6, with D possibly TRBD1 on 6 matching bases. V dropped 5 bases and J dropped 6 bases, with 15 bases sitting between them. The CDR3 extends over 15 amino acids. CDR1 is SGHNT and CDR2 is YYREEE in the germline V gene (reference sequence). The CDR3 spells CASRRKQGSNSPLHF. CDR3 bases: TGTGCCAGCAGAAGGAAACAGGGATCTAATTCACCCCTCCACTTT.

The V and J genes are TRBV11-2 and TRBJ2-2; D gene uncertain. The V gene's germline CDR1 is SGHAT and CDR2 FQNNGV. The CDR3 spans 14 residues. V dropped 3 bases and J dropped 11 bases, with 16 bases sitting between them. CDR3 coding DNA: TGTGCCAGCAGCTTCACTGGAGCCTACAACGAGCTGTTTTTT. Translating gives CASSFTGAYNELFF.